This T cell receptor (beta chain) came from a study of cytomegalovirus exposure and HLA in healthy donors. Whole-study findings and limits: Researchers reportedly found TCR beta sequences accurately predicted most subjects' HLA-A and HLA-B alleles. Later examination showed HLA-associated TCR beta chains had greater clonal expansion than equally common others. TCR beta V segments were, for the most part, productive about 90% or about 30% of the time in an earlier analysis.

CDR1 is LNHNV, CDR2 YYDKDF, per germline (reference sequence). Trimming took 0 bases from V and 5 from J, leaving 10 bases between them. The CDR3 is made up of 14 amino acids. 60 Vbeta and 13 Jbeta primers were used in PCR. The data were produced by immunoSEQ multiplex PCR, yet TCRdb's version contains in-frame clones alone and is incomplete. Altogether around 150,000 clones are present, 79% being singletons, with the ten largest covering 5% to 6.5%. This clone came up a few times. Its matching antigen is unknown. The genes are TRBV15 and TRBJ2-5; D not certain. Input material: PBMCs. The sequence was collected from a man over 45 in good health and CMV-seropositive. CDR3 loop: CATSRDAAAETQYF. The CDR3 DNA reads TGTGCCACCAGCAGAGATGCGGCGGCTGAGACCCAGTACTTC. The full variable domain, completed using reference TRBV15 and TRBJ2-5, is DAMVIQNPRYQVTQFGKPVTLSCSQTLNHNVMYWYQQKSSQAPKLLFHYYDKDFNNEADTPDNFQSRRPNTSFCFLDIRSPGLGDTAMYLCATSRDAAAETQYFGPGTRLLVL.